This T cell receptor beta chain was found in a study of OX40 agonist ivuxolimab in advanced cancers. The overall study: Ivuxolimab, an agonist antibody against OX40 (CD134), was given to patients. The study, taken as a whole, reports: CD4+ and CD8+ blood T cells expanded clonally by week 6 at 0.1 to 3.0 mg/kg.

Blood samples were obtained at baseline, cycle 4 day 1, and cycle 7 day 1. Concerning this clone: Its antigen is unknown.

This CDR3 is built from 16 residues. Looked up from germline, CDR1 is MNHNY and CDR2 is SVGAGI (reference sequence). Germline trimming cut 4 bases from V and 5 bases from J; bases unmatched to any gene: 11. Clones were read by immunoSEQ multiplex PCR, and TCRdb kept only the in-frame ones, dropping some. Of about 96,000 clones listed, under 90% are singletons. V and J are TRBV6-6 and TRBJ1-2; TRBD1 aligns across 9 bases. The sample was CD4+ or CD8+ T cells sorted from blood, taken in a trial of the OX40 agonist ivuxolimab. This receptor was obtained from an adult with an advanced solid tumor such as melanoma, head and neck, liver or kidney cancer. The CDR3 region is CASSSGTGGAGYGYTF. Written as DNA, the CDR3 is TGTGCCAGCAGTTCCGGAACAGGGGGCGCAGGGTATGGCTACACCTTC.